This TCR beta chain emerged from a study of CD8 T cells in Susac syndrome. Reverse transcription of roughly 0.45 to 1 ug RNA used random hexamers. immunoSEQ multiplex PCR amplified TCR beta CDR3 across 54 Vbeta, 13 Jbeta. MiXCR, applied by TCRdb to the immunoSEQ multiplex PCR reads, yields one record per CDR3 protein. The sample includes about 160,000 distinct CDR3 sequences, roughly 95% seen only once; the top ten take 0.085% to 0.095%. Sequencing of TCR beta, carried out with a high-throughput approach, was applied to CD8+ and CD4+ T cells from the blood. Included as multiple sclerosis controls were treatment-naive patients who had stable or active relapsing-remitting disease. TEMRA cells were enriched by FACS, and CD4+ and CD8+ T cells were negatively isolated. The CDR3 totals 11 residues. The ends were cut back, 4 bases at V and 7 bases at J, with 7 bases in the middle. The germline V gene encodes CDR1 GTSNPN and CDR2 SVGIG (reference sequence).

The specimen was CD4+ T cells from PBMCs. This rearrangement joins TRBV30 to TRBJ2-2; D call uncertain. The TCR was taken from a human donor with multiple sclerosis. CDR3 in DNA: TGTGCCTGGAATGTAGGCGGGGAGCTGTTTTTT. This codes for CAWNVGGELFF.